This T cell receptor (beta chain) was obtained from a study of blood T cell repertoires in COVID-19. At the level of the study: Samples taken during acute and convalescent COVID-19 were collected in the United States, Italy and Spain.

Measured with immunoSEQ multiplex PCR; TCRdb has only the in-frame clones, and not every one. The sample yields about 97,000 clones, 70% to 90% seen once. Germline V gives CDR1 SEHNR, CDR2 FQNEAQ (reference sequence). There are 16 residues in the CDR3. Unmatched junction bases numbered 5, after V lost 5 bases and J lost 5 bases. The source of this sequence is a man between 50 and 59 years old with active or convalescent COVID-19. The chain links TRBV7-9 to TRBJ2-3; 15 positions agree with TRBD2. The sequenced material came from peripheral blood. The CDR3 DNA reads TGTGCCAGCAGCCCCGGGACTAGCGGGGGGATAGATACGCAGTATTTT. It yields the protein CASSPGTSGGIDTQYF.